Listed below are T cell receptor beta chains from one sample, sequenced in a study of shared clonotypes between healthy human individuals. Sequenced by immunoSEQ multiplex PCR; TCRdb stores in-frame clones only, minus some. The sample gives about 2.4 million clones, 90% to 95% of which show up once; about 0.38% is in the top ten. The sequencing input was naive CD4+ T cells from PBMCs. These receptor sequences come from a man younger than 30 in good health. Some clones in this sample may be carry-over from other donors' samples. CDR3s include the opening cysteine and the closing phenylalanine or tryptophan. Fields, in order: clone size, D gene, J gene, V gene, CDR3 protein, CDR3 DNA. D genes are given only for firm matches. Clone size is not always given. Where it is, it says once, few, many or a class for expanded clones.

>.|TRBD1|TRBJ1-5|TRBV11-2
CASSVFGTGYNQPQHF
TGTGCCAGCAGCGTTTTCGGGACAGGGTACAATCAGCCCCAGCATTTT
>.|TRBD1|TRBJ1-5|TRBV28
CASSFGDRGSNQPQHF
TGTGCCAGCAGTTTCGGGGACAGGGGTAGCAATCAGCCCCAGCATTTT
>.|.|TRBJ1-3|TRBV4-1
CASSQGVRGNTIYF
TGCGCCAGCAGCCAAGGCGTCCGTGGAAACACCATATATTTT
>.|.|TRBJ1-2|TRBV12-5
CASGPREDYGYTF
TGTGCTAGTGGCCCGAGGGAGGACTATGGCTACACCTTC
>.|.|TRBJ2-7|TRBV5-5
CASSLRDGSYEQYF
TGTGCCAGCAGCTTGAGGGATGGCTCCTACGAGCAGTACTTC
>.|.|TRBJ2-7|TRBV6-1
CASSEGGRAYEQYF
TGTGCCAGCAGTGAAGGGGGCAGAGCCTACGAGCAGTACTTC
>.|.|TRBJ2-2|TRBV5-1
CASSPLGSVSMSTGELFF
TGCGCCAGCAGCCCGTTAGGTTCGGTATCCATGAGCACCGGGGAGCTGTTTTTT
>.|TRBD2|TRBJ2-2|TRBV9
CASSPRGGANTGELFF
TGTGCCAGCAGCCCACGGGGGGGCGCGAACACCGGGGAGCTGTTTTTT
>.|TRBD1|TRBJ2-2|TRBV2
CASSLDRAAGELFF
TGTGCCAGCAGCCTGGACAGGGCGGCCGGGGAGCTGTTTTTT
>.|.|TRBJ1-5|TRBV27
CASSSGRQPQHF
TGTGCCAGCAGTTCGGGTAGGCAGCCCCAGCATTTT
>once|.|TRBJ1-2|TRBV28
CASRQDGGTYGYTF
TGTGCCAGCAGGCAGGACGGGGGAACGTATGGCTACACCTTC
>.|.|TRBJ2-1|TRBV6-1
CASTGFDEQFF
TGTGCCAGCACAGGGTTCGATGAGCAGTTCTTC
>once|.|TRBJ2-3|TRBV6-5
CASSYSGRNTDTQYF
TGTGCCAGCAGTTACAGTGGTCGAAACACAGATACGCAGTATTTT
>.|.|TRBJ1-1|TRBV18
CATTITQDTEAFF
TGTGCCACTACGATAACCCAGGACACTGAAGCTTTCTTT
>.|TRBD1|TRBJ2-5|TRBV5-1
CASSLEERGLVAQYF
TGCGCCAGCAGCTTGGAGGAGAGGGGGCTGGTAGCCCAGTACTTC
>.|.|TRBJ2-5|TRBV20-1
CSAMKGETQYF
TGCAGTGCCATGAAAGGGGAGACCCAGTACTTC
>.|.|TRBJ2-3|TRBV4-2
CASSQVIEGGDTQYF
TGTGCCAGCAGCCAAGTGATCGAGGGTGGGGATACGCAGTATTTT
>once|.|TRBJ1-5|TRBV19
CASSPLARGRTPYSNQPQHF
TGTGCCAGTAGTCCCCTTGCCCGGGGACGAACCCCCTATAGCAATCAGCCCCAGCATTTT
>.|TRBD2|TRBJ2-1|TRBV10-3
CAISDVSGSNNEQFF
TGTGCCATCAGTGATGTTAGCGGGAGTAACAATGAGCAGTTCTTC
>.|.|TRBJ2-2|TRBV5-5
CASSLIVRLNTGELFF
TGTGCCAGCAGCTTGATAGTTCGGTTGAACACCGGGGAGCTGTTTTTT
>.|TRBD1|TRBJ1-5|TRBV6-5
CASRQQGAGDQPQHF
TGTGCCAGCAGACAACAGGGGGCCGGGGATCAGCCCCAGCATTTT
>.|.|TRBJ2-3|TRBV5-1
CASSLESPSTDTQYF
TGCGCCAGCAGCTTGGAGAGCCCCTCCACAGATACGCAGTATTTT
>.|TRBD2|TRBJ2-7|TRBV7-9
CASSSPGGVGEQYF
TGTGCCAGCAGCTCCCCGGGAGGTGTGGGCGAGCAGTACTTC
>.|TRBD2|TRBJ2-1|TRBV29-1
CSVFSGNSYNEQFF
TGCAGCGTTTTTAGCGGGAACTCCTACAATGAGCAGTTCTTC
>.|.|TRBJ2-4|TRBV6-5
CASSHSVGAKNIQYF
TGTGCCAGCAGCCATAGCGTCGGGGCCAAAAACATTCAGTACTTC
>.|.|TRBJ2-1|TRBV7-8
CASSLRGGTYNEQFF
TGTGCCAGCAGCTTAAGGGGGGGCACCTACAATGAGCAGTTCTTC
>.|TRBD1|TRBJ1-1|TRBV6-5
CASSRQGLMNTEAFF
TGTGCCAGCAGTCGACAGGGGTTGATGAACACTGAAGCTTTCTTT
>.|.|TRBJ1-5|TRBV6-5
CASSYSGQPQHF
TGTGCCAGCAGTTACTCGGGTCAGCCCCAGCATTTT
>.|.|TRBJ2-1|TRBV11-2
CASSLEVAPRSYNEQFF
TGTGCCAGCAGCTTAGAGGTAGCTCCCCGCTCCTACAATGAGCAGTTCTTC
>.|.|TRBJ1-2|TRBV6-5
CASSYGGAYGYTF
TGTGCCAGCAGTTACGGGGGTGCCTATGGCTACACCTTC
>.|.|TRBJ2-5|TRBV2
CASSPEKWETQYF
TGTGCCAGCAGCCCCGAAAAGTGGGAGACCCAGTACTTC
>.|TRBD1|TRBJ1-6|TRBV28
CASTHFGTENSPLHF
TGTGCCAGCACCCACTTCGGGACAGAGAATTCACCCCTCCACTTT
>.|.|TRBJ1-6|TRBV7-9
CASSLRDENSPLHF
TGTGCCAGCAGCTTAAGGGACGAGAATTCACCCCTCCACTTT
>.|.|TRBJ2-1|TRBV11-2
CASSLVPDEQFF
TGTGCCAGCAGCTTAGTCCCGGATGAGCAGTTCTTC
>.|.|TRBJ2-7|TRBV6-6
CASGLGPGVSYEQYF
TGTGCCAGCGGACTAGGGCCAGGGGTCTCCTACGAGCAGTACTTC
>.|.|TRBJ2-1|TRBV27
CVTSAFSSYNEQFF
TGTGTTACAAGTGCGTTCAGCTCCTACAATGAGCAGTTCTTC
>once|.|TRBJ2-4|TRBV13
CASSPRPHGDIQYF
TGTGCCAGCAGCCCGAGGCCGCACGGAGACATTCAGTACTTC
>.|.|TRBJ2-1|TRBV18
CASSGSQGRDNEQFF
TGTGCCAGCTCAGGTTCACAGGGACGGGACAATGAGCAGTTCTTC
>.|.|TRBJ2-3|TRBV7-2
CASSVGSDTQYF
TGTGCCAGCAGCGTCGGGTCGGATACGCAGTATTTT
>.|.|TRBJ1-1|TRBV18
CASSPPVWPSAFF
TGTGCCAGCTCACCACCGGTATGGCCGTCAGCTTTCTTT
>.|TRBD2|TRBJ2-1|TRBV7-9
CASSFMAGGSGNEQFF
TGTGCCAGCAGCTTCATGGCGGGAGGGTCAGGCAATGAGCAGTTCTTC
>once|TRBD2|TRBJ2-2|TRBV2
CASSGTRATGELFF
TGTGCCAGCAGCGGGACTAGGGCCACCGGGGAGCTGTTTTTT
>.|.|TRBJ2-4|TRBV9
CASSGYKNIQYF
TGTGCCAGCAGCGGCTACAAAAACATTCAGTACTTC
>.|TRBD2|TRBJ2-1|TRBV27
CASHTSGRYNEQFF
TGTGCCAGCCATACTAGCGGGAGATACAATGAGCAGTTCTTC
>.|TRBD1|TRBJ2-3|TRBV5-4
CASSTKTGSGTDTQYF
TGTGCCAGCAGCACTAAGACAGGGTCGGGCACAGATACGCAGTATTTT
>.|TRBD2|TRBJ2-5|TRBV19
CASSMAGGRGLKVTQYF
TGTGCCAGTAGTATGGCGGGGGGCAGGGGCCTTAAGGTGACCCAGTACTTC
>.|TRBD1|TRBJ2-7|TRBV10-3
CASSYNSGTGVYEQYF
TGTGCCAGCAGTTACAATTCCGGGACAGGGGTCTACGAGCAGTACTTC
>.|.|TRBJ1-1|TRBV7-9
CASSRRDTEAFF
TGTGCCAGCAGCCGCCGGGACACTGAAGCTTTCTTT
>.|.|TRBJ2-3|TRBV5-4
CASSLAPLGGGVGDTQYF
TGTGCCAGCAGCTTGGCCCCTCTGGGGGGGGGCGTGGGAGATACGCAGTATTTT
>.|.|TRBJ2-4|TRBV9
CASSVDVRGGKNIQYF
TGTGCCAGCAGCGTAGATGTTCGGGGTGGCAAAAACATTCAGTACTTC
>.|.|TRBJ1-2|TRBV4-2
CASSQGEGGGYGYTF
TGTGCCAGCAGCCAAGGCGAGGGGGGAGGTTATGGCTACACCTTC
>once|TRBD1|TRBJ2-7|TRBV18
CASSEGQGPYEQYF
TGTGCCAGCTCAGAGGGACAGGGGCCCTACGAGCAGTACTTC
>.|.|TRBJ1-1|TRBV2
CASSERVTEAFF
TGTGCCAGCAGTGAACGCGTCACTGAAGCTTTCTTT
>.|.|TRBJ2-7|TRBV6-1
CASSEALGSSYEQYF
TGTGCCAGCAGTGAAGCGCTGGGCAGCTCCTACGAGCAGTACTTC